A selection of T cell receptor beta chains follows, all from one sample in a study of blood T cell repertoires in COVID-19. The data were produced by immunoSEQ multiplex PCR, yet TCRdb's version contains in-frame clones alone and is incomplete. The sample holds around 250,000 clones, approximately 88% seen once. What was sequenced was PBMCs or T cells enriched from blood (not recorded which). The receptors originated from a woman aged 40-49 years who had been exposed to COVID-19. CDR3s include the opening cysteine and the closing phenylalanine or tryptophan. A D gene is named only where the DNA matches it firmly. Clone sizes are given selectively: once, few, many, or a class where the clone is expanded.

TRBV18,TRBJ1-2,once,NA,CASSPNRTGGYTF,TGTGCCAGCTCACCGAATCGCACCGGGGGCTACACCTTC
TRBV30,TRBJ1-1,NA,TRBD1,CAWSTPTRGLRSEAFF,TGTGCCTGGAGTACCCCAACAAGGGGGCTGCGGTCTGAAGCTTTCTTT
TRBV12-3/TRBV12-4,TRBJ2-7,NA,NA,CASSFGGYYEQYF,TGTGCCAGCAGTTTTGGGGGCTACTACGAGCAGTACTTC
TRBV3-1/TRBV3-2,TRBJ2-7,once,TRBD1,CASSRGQGTYEQYF,TGTGCCAGCAGCCGCGGACAGGGGACCTACGAGCAGTACTTC
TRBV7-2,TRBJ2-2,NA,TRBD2,CASSLGGSGSGELFF,TGTGCCAGCAGCTTAGGTGGTAGCGGGTCCGGGGAGCTGTTTTTT
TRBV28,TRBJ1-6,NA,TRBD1,CASSSTAGQGSPLHF,TGTGCCAGCAGTTCAACCGCGGGACAGGGCTCACCCCTCCACTTT
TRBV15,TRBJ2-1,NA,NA,CATSRGEELYNEQFF,TGTGCCACCAGCAGAGGGGAGGAACTATACAATGAGCAGTTCTTC
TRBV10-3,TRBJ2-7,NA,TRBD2,CAIRGLERGYEQYF,TGTGCCATCAGAGGACTAGAGCGGGGTTACGAGCAGTACTTC
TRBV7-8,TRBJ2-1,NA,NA,CASSQDNYNEQFF,TGTGCCAGCAGCCAGGACAACTACAATGAGCAGTTCTTC
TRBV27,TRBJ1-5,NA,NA,CASSPQGGNQPQHF,TGTGCCAGCAGTCCCCAAGGGGGCAATCAGCCCCAGCATTTT
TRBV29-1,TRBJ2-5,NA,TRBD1,CSVAQGAGETQYF,TGCAGCGTTGCCCAGGGGGCGGGGGAGACCCAGTACTTC
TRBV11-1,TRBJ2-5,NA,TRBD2,CASGPAQRGQETQYF,TGTGCCAGCGGGCCGGCTCAGCGGGGCCAAGAGACCCAGTACTTC
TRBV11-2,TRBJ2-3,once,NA,CASSSAGRGTDTQYF,TGTGCCAGCAGCTCCGCAGGGAGGGGGACAGATACGCAGTATTTT
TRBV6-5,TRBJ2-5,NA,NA,CASSYSLRQETQYF,TGTGCCAGCAGTTACTCGCTACGACAAGAGACCCAGTACTTC
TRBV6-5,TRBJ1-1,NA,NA,CASRGGQGAAEAFF,TGTGCCAGCAGGGGGGGGCAGGGAGCCGCTGAAGCTTTCTTT
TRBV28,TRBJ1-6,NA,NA,CASSSPRGNSPLHF,TGTGCCAGCAGTTCCCCCAGGGGAAATTCACCCCTCCACTTT
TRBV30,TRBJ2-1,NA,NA,CAWSPDYYNEQFF,TGTGCCTGGAGTCCGGACTATTACAATGAGCAGTTCTTC
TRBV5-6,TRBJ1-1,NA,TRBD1,CASSLFFRQGATEAFF,TGTGCCAGCAGCTTGTTTTTCCGACAGGGCGCCACTGAAGCTTTCTTT
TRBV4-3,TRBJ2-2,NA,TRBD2,CASSQLAGETGELFF,TGCGCCAGCAGCCAATTAGCGGGGGAGACCGGGGAGCTGTTTTTT
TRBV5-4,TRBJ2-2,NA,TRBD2,CASSLALVAGGRNTGELFF,TGTGCCAGCAGCCTAGCCTTGGTAGCGGGAGGGAGGAACACCGGGGAGCTGTTTTTT
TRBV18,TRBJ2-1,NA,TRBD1,CASSPPSRQGANEQFF,TGTGCCAGCTCACCACCGAGCCGACAGGGGGCCAATGAGCAGTTCTTC
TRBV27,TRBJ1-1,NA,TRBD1,CASSGRTGGVLTEAFF,TGTGCCAGCAGCGGAAGGACAGGGGGTGTTTTGACTGAAGCTTTCTTT
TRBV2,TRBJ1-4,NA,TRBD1,CASSTGTGAGLRKLFF,TGTGCCAGCAGTACCGGGACAGGTGCCGGATTACGAAAACTGTTTTTT
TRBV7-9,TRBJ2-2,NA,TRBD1,CASSLMTGRNTGELFF,TGTGCCAGCAGCTTGATGACAGGGAGAAACACCGGGGAGCTGTTTTTT
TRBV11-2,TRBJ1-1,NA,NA,CASSLSGYGAFF,TGTGCCAGCAGCTTATCCGGGTACGGCGCTTTCTTT
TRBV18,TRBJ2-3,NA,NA,CASSPPGGGILRTDTQYF,TGTGCCAGCTCACCCCCCGGTGGCGGGATCCTAAGGACAGATACGCAGTATTTT
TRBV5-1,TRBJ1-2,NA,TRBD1,CASSSTQDRVDGYTF,TGCGCCAGCAGCTCTACTCAGGACAGGGTCGATGGCTACACCTTC
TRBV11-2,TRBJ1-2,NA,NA,CASSRDGGAYGYTF,TGTGCCAGCAGTCGCGATGGGGGGGCTTATGGCTACACCTTC
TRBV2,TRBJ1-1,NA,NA,CASPSKTDRNTEAFF,TGTGCCAGCCCCTCCAAGACAGATAGGAACACTGAAGCTTTCTTT
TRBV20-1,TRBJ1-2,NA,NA,CSASLGLDYGYTF,TGCAGTGCTAGTCTGGGACTTGACTATGGCTACACCTTC
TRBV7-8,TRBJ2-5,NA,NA,CASSLGAGGLVETQYF,TGTGCCAGCAGCTTAGGGGCAGGGGGGTTGGTTGAGACCCAGTACTTC
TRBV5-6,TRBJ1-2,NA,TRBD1,CASSLRQGDYGYTF,TGTGCCAGCAGCTTGAGACAGGGGGACTATGGCTACACCTTC
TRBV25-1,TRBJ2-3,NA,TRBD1,CASSAGTGGHEDTQYF,TGTGCCAGCAGCGCCGGGACAGGGGGACACGAAGATACGCAGTATTTT
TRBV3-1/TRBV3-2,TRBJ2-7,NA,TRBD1,CASRQTGGTYEQYF,TGTGCCAGCAGGCAAACAGGGGGCACCTACGAGCAGTACTTC
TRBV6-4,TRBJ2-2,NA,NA,CASSDQGPNTGELFF,TGTGCCAGCAGTGATCAGGGGCCTAACACCGGGGAGCTGTTTTTT
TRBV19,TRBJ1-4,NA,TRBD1,CASSIAGQGKLFF,TGTGCCAGTAGTATAGCCGGACAGGGAAAACTGTTTTTT
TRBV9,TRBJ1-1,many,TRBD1,CASTKGGTGGEAFF,TGTGCCAGCACCAAAGGTGGGACAGGGGGTGAAGCTTTCTTT
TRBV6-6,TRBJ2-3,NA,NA,CASSSRETQYF,TGTGCCAGCAGTTCCCGAGAAACGCAGTATTTT
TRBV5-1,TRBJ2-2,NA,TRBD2,CASSFASGIGELFF,TGTGCCAGCAGCTTTGCAAGCGGGATCGGGGAGCTGTTTTTT
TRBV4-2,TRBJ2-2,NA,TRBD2,CASSRLARIAGGGNTGELFF,TGTGCCAGCAGCCGACTCGCCCGAATAGCGGGGGGGGGAAACACCGGGGAGCTGTTTTTT
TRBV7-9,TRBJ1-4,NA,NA,CASTPRGDRREKLFF,TGTGCCAGCACCCCACGGGGGGACCGACGGGAAAAACTGTTTTTT
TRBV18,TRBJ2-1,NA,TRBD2,CASSPPRVLAGSYNEQFF,TGTGCCAGCTCACCACCGAGGGTACTAGCGGGAAGCTACAATGAGCAGTTCTTC
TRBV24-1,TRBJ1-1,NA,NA,CATSARAGPEAFF,TGTGCCACCAGTGCACGGGCAGGGCCTGAAGCTTTCTTT
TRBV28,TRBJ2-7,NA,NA,CASTRFGGTDFYEQYF,TGTGCCAGCACAAGATTTGGGGGGACGGATTTCTACGAGCAGTACTTC
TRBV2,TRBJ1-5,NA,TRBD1,CASSERGQEFQPQHF,TGTGCCAGCAGTGAAAGGGGACAGGAGTTCCAGCCCCAGCATTTT
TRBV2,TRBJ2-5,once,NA,CASRGLPQETQYF,TGTGCCAGCAGGGGACTGCCTCAAGAGACCCAGTACTTC
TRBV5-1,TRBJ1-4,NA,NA,CASSLGGVSGEKLFF,TGCGCCAGCAGCTTGGGCGGGGTATCGGGTGAAAAACTGTTTTTT
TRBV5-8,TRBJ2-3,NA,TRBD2,CASSLFSGRGFGTDTQYF,TGTGCCAGCAGCTTGTTTAGCGGGAGAGGCTTTGGCACAGATACGCAGTATTTT
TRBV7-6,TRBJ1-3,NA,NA,CASSLWYSRSSGNTIYF,TGTGCCAGCAGCTTGTGGTACAGCCGCTCAAGTGGAAACACCATATATTTT
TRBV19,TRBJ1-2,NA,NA,CASSGGQLNYGYTF,TGTGCCAGTAGTGGGGGCCAGCTTAACTATGGCTACACCTTC
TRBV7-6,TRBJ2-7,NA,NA,CASSLGPGGEQYF,TGTGCCAGCAGCTTAGGCCCCGGGGGCGAGCAGTACTTC
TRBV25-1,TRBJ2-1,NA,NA,CASSTGRKRLVFEQFF,TGTGCCAGCAGTACGGGACGGAAACGACTAGTTTTCGAGCAGTTCTTC
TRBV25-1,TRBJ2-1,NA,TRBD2,CASSRSGGPDEQFF,TGTGCCAGCAGTCGCAGCGGGGGACCCGATGAGCAGTTCTTC